This T cell receptor beta chain was observed in a study of blood T cell repertoires in COVID-19. Study-level background: The cDNA or gDNA used as material had been derived from T cells, B-cell-depleted T cells, or PBMCs.

As handled by the study authors: From reference gene primer amplification, estimates of nucleated cell counts were derived. Profiled with immunoSEQ multiplex PCR; TCRdb holds only in-frame clones, not every one. V and J calls and clone size come straight from that table; D and trimming were deduced from the DNA. The sample contains roughly 250,000 clones, 70% to 90% of which appear only once. Two negative PCRs, clearance, or symptom resolution had been documented for recovered Cohort 3 donors. The sample was PBMCs or T cells enriched from blood (not recorded which). This receptor was obtained from a woman aged 45-59 years who had recovered from COVID-19.

The CDR3: CASRGAMNTEAFF. CDR3 sequence (DNA): TGTGCCAGCAGGGGTGCCATGAACACTGAAGCTTTCTTT. The chain recombines TRBV18 with TRBJ1-1, with D possibly matching TRBD1 (5 bases). The ends were cut back, 8 bases at V and 0 bases at J, with 10 bases in the middle. There are 13 residues in the CDR3. Germline assignment: CDR1 KGHSH and CDR2 LQKENI.